What follows describes a single T cell receptor (beta chain). Generated by immunoSEQ multiplex PCR, the TCRdb table keeps only in-frame clones and is missing some. The sample carries 300,000 to 450,000 clones, 75% to 90% recorded once. This sample was included in a study of blood T cell repertoires in COVID-19. About the research overall: From the United States, Italy and Spain came samples of acute and convalescent COVID-19.

The CDR3 length is 18 residues. The germline gives CDR1 MGHRA, CDR2 YSYEKL. Trimming removed 1 base from V and 1 base from J; junction bases left unmatched: 6. Living in about two dozen US areas, the participants were between roughly 18 and 89 years of age. Researchers sorted participants into cohorts using their self-reported clinical history. J is TRBJ2-6 and V is TRBV4-1, with 8 bases that match TRBD2. The receptor was derived from a man younger than 35 who had recovered from COVID-19. Material for sequencing was PBMCs or T cells enriched from blood (not recorded which). CDR3 residues: CASSQAGGARSGANVLTF. The CDR3 DNA reads as TGCGCCAGCAGCCAAGCCGGGGGGGCGCGGTCTGGGGCCAACGTCCTGACTTTC.